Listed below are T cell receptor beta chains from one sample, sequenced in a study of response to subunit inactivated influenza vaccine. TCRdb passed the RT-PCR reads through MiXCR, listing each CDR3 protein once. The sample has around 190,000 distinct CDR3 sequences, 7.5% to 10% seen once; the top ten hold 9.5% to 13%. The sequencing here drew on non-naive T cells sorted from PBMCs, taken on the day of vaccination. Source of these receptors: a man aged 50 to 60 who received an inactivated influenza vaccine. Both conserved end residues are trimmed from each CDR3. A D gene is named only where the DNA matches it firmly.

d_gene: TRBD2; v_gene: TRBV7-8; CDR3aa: ASSAGLAYQETQY
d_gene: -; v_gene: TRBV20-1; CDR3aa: RVDNGYT
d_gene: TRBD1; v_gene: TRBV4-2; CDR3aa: ASSQDGTVNEQY
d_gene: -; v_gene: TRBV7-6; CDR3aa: ASSSVGPPDTQY
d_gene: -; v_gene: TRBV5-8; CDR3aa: ASSLPGTSYGPQH
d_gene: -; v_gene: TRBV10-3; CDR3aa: AISEAPRGVETQY
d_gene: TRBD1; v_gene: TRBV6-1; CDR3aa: AARDRVTEAF
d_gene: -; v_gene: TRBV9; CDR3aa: ASSVDATNEKLF
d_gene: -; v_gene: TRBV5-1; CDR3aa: ASRSTGTYQETQY
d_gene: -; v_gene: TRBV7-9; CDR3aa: ASSRDRTLSTEAF
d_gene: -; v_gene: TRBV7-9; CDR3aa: ASSFSPMDGSSPLH
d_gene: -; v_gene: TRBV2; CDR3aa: ASADPRSSYEQY
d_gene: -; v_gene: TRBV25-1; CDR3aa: ASRTAYGYT
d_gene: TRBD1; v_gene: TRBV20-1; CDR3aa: SARGRDRETYT
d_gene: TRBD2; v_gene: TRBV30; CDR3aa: ASRGIAGVNNEQF
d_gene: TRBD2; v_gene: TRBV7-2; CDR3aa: ASSPGLVLVVNNEQF
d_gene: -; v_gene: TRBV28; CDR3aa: ASSLSDSYGYT
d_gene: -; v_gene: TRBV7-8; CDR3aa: ASSSGFVQPQH
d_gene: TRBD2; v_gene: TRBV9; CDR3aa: ASSVGLAGGEDTQY
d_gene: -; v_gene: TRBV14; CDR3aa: ASSQASGTAYNEQF
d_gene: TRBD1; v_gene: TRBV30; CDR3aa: AWSVGDRGSANTGELF
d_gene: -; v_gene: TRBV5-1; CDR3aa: ASSLRWDTSEQF
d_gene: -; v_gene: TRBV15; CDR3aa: ATSRDLQGGTGELF
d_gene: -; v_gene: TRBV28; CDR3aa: ASRNTLNEQF
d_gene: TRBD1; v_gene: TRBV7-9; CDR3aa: ASSPRTGTSSPLH
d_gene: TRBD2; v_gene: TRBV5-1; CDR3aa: ASSARGGSGGAYNEQF
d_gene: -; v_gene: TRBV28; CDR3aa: ASSLYPDRHRTDTQY
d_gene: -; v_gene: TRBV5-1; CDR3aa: ASSMTRSDTQY
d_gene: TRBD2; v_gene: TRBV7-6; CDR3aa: VSSLISGGASNTGELF
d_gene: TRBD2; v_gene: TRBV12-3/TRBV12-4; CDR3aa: ASSPGRVEQF
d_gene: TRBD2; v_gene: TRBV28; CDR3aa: ASQRSGGNTGELF
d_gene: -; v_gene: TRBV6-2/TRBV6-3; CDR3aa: ASSSVVLIETQY
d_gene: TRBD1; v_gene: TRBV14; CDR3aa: ASSHRTGTGGETQY
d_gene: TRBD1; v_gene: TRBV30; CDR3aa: AWSGRDRDYEQY
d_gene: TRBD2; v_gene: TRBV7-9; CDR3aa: ASTVLADTDTQY
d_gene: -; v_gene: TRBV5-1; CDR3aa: ASSFSTGTGTEQY
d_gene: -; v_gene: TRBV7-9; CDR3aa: ASSPKTEFEAF
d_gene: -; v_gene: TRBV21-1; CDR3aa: ASTLAGGNSYEQY
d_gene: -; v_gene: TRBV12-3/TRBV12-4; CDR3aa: ASSSVLGTYGYT
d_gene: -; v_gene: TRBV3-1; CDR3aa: ASSHSFSGMETQY
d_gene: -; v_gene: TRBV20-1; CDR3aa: SALWGFYLY
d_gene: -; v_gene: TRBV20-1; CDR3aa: SAQRDVREKLF
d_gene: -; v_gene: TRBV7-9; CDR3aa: ASSFGTTEAF
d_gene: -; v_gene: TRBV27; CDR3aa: ASSPTPTGARDEQF
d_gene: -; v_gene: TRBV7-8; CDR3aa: ASSFDRPDQPQH
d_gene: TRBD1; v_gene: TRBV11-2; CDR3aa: ASSPYQQGPH
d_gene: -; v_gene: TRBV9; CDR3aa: ASSQTGFPPLH
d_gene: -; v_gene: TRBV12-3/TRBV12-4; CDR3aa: ASSQGLAYGYT
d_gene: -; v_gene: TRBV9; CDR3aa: ASSVGLGNEQF
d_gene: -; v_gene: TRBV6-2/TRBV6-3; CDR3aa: ASSYLLDEQF
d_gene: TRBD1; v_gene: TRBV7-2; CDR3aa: ASSLRQGGEQF